The sequence of this TCR beta chain was determined in a study of blood T cell repertoires in COVID-19. At the level of the study: Sites across the United States, Italy and Spain contributed samples from acute and convalescent COVID-19.

Those enrolled in Seattle joined during active infection and were followed longitudinally afterward. Authors' methods: From reference gene primer amplification, estimates of nucleated cell counts were derived. Libraries were prepared by immunoSEQ multiplex PCR; TCRdb keeps only in-frame clonotypes and omits some of them. V and J calls and clone size are those listed in that table; D and trimming were worked out from the DNA. The sample shows approximately 300,000 clones, approximately 89% of them seen only once. This TCR derives from a woman in her 30s with COVID-19, enrolled during active disease. Sequences were obtained from peripheral blood.

This CDR3 reads CASSSSDRSGKLFF. The CDR3, as DNA: TGTGCCAGCAGTTCCTCCGACAGGTCTGGAAAACTGTTTTTT. The chain combines TRBV6-2 or TRBV6-3 with TRBJ1-4; possible D gene TRBD1, 6 bases. Germline V lookup: CDR1 MNHEY, CDR2 SVGEGT. The ends were cut back, 4 bases at V and 10 bases at J, with 16 bases in the middle. The CDR3 spans 14 residues.